This T cell receptor beta chain was sequenced in a study of T cell repertoires in cytomegalovirus infection. On the study more broadly: CMV infection together with matching HLA type was indicated by public TCR beta signatures. Study-level findings and limits: What dominated the ex vivo response were HLA-C-restricted CMV-specific TCR beta clonotypes.

This clonotype was counted at least ten times. Its antigen is as yet unknown. The CDR3 runs 12 residues. V was shortened by 6 bases and J by 8 bases, with 13 bases between the two germline ends. TCRdb itself ran the reads through MiXCR, one entry per CDR3 protein. There are nearly 700,000 distinct CDR3 sequences in the sample; 30% to 35% occur only once, and over 15% lies in the top ten. The chain carries TRBV12-3 or TRBV12-4 and TRBJ1-1; D possibly corresponds to TRBD1 (5 bases). Here the sequenced sample was cultured PBMCs, taken from culture after CMV antigen stimulation. The TCR sequence derives from a human donor in good health (CMV status not recorded). Some clones in this sample may be carry-over from other donors' samples. The CDR3 nucleotides read TGTGCCAGCAGGACAGAGGGAGGGGAAGCTTTCTTT. Its protein product is CASRTEGGEAFF.